This TCR beta chain was obtained from a study of OX40 agonist ivuxolimab in advanced cancers. Study-wide background: Cohort: roughly 79% men, mean age 60, aged roughly 23 to 79.

The V gene lost 0 bases and the J gene lost 4 bases, with 4 bases spanning the gap. CDR3 size: 13 residues. Germline-derived CDR1 and CDR2 are SGHNT and YYREEE (reference sequence). Produced via immunoSEQ multiplex PCR; TCRdb's table is partial and in-frame only. Found here are 55,000 to 65,000 clones, about 90% of them singletons; the top ten hold around 15%. As to this clone: What it recognizes is unknown.

Study findings and constraints: Normalized T-cell clonal expansion was also low in some nonresponders.

The chain links TRBV5-4 to TRBJ2-2; D unclear. This specimen consisted of CD4+ or CD8+ T cells sorted from blood, obtained in a trial of the OX40 agonist ivuxolimab. This TCR was sampled from an adult with an advanced solid tumor such as melanoma, head and neck, liver or kidney cancer. The CDR3 region is CASSLVTTGELFF. CDR3 bases: TGTGCCAGCAGCTTGGTGACCACCGGGGAGCTGTTTTTT. The variable domain in full, with the rest retrieved from reference TRBV5-4 and TRBJ2-2, is ETGVTQSPTHLIKTRGQQVTLRCSSQSGHNTVSWYQQALGQGPQFIFQYYREEENGRGNFPPRFSGLQFPNYSSELNVNALELDDSALYLCASSLVTTGELFFGEGSRLTVL.